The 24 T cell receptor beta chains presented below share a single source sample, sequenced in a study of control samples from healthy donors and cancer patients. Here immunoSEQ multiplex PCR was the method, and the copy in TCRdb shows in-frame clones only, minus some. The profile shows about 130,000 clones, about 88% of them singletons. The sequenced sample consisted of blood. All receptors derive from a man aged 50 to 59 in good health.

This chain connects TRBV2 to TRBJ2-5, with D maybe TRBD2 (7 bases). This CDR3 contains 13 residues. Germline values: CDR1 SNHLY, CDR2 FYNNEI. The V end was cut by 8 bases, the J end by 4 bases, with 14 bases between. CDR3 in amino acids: CASGGGASETQYF. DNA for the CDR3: TGTGCCAGCGGTGGGGGGGCCTCAGAGACCCAGTACTTC. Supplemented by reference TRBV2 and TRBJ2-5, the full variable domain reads EPEVTQTPSHQVTQMGQEVILRCVPISNHLYFYWYRQILGQKVEFLVSFYNNEISEKSEIFDDQFSVERPDGSNFTLKIRSTKLEDSAMYFCASGGGASETQYFGPGTRLLVL.

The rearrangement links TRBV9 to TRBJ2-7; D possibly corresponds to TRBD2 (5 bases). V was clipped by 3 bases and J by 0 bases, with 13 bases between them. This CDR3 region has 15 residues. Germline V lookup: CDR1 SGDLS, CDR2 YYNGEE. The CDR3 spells CASSETWESSYEQYF. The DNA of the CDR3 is TGTGCCAGCAGCGAAACATGGGAGAGCTCCTACGAGCAGTACTTC.

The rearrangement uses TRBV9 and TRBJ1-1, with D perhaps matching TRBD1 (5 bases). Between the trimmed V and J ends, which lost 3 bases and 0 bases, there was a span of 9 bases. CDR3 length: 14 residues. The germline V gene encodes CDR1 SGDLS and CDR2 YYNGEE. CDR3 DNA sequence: TGTGCCAGCAGCGGAGGGACGGTGAACACTGAAGCTTTCTTT. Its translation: CASSGGTVNTEAFF.

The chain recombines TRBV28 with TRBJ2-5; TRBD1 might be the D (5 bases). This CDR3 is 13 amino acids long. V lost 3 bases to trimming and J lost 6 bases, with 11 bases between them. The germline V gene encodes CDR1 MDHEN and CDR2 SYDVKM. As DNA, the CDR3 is TGTGCCAGCAGTTTGACAGTTTTGAAGACCCAGTACTTC. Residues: CASSLTVLKTQYF.

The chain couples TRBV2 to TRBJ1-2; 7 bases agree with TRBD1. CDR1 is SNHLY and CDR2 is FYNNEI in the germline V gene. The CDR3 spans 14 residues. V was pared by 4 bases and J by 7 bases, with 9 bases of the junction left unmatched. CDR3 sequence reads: CASSVSQGGRGYTF. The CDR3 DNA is TGTGCCAGCAGTGTTAGTCAGGGGGGGCGTGGCTACACCTTC.

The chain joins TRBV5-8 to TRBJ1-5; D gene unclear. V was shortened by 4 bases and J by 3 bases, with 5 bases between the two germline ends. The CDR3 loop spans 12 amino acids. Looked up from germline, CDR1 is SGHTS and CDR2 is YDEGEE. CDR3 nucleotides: TGTGCCAGCAGCGAAGACAATCAGCCCCAGCATTTT. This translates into CASSEDNQPQHF.

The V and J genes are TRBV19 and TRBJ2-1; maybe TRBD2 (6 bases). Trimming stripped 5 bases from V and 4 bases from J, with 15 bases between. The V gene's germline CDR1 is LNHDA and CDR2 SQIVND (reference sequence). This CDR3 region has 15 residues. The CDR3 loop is CASSDSGGVYNEQFF. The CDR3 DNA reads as TGTGCCAGTAGTGACAGCGGAGGGGTATACAATGAGCAGTTCTTC.

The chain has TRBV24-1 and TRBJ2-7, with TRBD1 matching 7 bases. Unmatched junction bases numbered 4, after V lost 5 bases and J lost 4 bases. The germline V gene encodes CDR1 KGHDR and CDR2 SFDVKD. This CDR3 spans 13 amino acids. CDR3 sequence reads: CATSGGQQYEQYF. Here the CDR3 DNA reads TGTGCCACCAGTGGGGGACAGCAATACGAGCAGTACTTC.

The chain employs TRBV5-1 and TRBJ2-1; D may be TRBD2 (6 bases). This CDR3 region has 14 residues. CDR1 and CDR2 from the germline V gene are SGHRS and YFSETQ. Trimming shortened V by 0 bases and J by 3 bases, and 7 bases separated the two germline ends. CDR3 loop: CASSLAGDYNEQFF. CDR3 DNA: TGCGCCAGCAGCTTGGCGGGGGACTACAATGAGCAGTTCTTC.

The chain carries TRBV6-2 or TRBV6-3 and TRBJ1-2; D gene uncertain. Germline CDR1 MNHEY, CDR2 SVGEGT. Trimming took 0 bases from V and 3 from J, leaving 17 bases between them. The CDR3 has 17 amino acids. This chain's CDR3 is CASSYSRRATTDYGYTF. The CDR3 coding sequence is TGTGCCAGCAGTTACTCGAGGAGGGCCACGACGGACTATGGCTACACCTTC.

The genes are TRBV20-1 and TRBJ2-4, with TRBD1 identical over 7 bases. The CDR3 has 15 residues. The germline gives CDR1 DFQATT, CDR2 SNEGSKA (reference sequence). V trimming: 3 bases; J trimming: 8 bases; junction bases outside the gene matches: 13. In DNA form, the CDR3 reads TGCAGTGCTAGTTGGCGGACAGGAGTACCCTACATTCAGTACTTC. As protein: CSASWRTGVPYIQYF.

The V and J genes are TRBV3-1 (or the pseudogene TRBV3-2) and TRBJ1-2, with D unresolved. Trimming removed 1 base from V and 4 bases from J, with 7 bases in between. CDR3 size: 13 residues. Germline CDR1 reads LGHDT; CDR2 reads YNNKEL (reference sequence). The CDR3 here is CASSQGTAYGYTF. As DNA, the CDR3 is TGTGCCAGCAGCCAAGGTACAGCCTATGGCTACACCTTC.

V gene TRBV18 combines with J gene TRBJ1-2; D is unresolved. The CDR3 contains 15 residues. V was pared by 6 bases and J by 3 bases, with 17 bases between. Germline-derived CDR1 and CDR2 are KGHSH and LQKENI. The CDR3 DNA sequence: TGTGCCAGCTCGCCCGACTCCGATCGGGACTATGGCTACACCTTC. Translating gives CASSPDSDRDYGYTF.

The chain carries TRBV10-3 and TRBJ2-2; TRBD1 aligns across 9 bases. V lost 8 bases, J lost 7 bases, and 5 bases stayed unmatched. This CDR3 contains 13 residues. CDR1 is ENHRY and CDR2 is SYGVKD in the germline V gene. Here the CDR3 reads CAIGTGLNGELFF. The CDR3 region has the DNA TGTGCCATCGGGACAGGGCTTAACGGGGAGCTGTTTTTT.

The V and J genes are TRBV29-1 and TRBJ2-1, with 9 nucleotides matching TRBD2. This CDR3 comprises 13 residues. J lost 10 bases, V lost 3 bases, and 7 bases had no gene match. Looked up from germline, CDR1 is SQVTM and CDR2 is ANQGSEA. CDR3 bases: TGCAGCGTTGACCCAGCGGGGGGAGGGGAGCAGTTCTTC. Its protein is CSVDPAGGGEQFF.

This chain's CDR3 is CASSYSGGSSYEQYF. The CDR3 nucleotides are TGTGCCAGCAGTTACTCAGGAGGATCCTCCTACGAGCAGTACTTC. V and J are TRBV6-5 and TRBJ2-7; weak D call: TRBD2 (5 bases). The germline gives CDR1 MNHEY, CDR2 SVGAGI. The V end was cut by 0 bases, the J end by 0 bases, with 9 bases between. This CDR3 has 15 residues.

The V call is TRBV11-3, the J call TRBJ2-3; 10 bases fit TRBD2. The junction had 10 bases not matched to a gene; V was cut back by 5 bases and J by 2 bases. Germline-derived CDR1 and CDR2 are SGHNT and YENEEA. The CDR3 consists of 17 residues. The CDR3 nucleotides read TGTGCCAGCAGCCCGGGTGAGCGGGGGGGCACCACAGATACGCAGTATTTT. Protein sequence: CASSPGERGGTTDTQYF.

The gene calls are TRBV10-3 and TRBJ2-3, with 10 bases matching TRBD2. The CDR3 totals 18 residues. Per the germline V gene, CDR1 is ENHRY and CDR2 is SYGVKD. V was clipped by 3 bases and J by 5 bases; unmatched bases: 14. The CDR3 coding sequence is TGTGCCATCAGTGAACCCGTACTTGAGCGGGGGGGCCGAGATACGCAGTATTTT. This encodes CAISEPVLERGGRDTQYF.

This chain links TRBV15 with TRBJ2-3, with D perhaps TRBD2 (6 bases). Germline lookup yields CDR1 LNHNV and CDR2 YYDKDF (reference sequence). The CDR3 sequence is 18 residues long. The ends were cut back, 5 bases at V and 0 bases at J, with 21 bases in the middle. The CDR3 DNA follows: TGTGCCACCAGCGCGAAAGCAGGGAGAGGGAGGAGCACAGATACGCAGTATTTT. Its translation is CATSAKAGRGRSTDTQYF.

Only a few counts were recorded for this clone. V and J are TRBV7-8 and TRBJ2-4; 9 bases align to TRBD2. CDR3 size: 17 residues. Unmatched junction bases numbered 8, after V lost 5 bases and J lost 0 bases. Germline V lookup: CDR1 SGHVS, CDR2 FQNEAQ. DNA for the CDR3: TGTGCCAGCAGCCCGCATAGCGGGGGAGTAGCCAAAAACATTCAGTACTTC. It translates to CASSPHSGGVAKNIQYF.

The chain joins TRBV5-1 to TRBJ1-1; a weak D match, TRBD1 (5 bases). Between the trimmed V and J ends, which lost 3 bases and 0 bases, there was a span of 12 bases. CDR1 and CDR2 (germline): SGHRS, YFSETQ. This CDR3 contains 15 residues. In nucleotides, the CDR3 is TGCGCCAGCAGCTCAGGGACTGAGATGAACACTGAAGCTTTCTTT. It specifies CASSSGTEMNTEAFF. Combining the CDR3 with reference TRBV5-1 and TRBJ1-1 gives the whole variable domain KAGVTQTPRYLIKTRGQQVTLSCSPISGHRSVSWYQQTPGQGLQFLFEYFSETQRNKGNFPGRFSGRQFSNSRSEMNVSTLELGDSALYLCASSSGTEMNTEAFFGQGTRLTVV.

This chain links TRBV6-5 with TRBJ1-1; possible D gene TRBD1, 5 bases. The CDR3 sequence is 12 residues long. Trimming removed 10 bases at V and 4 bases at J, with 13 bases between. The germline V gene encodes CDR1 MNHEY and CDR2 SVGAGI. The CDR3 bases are TGTGCCACCCGGGACGGACTCACTGAAGCTTTCTTT. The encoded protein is CATRDGLTEAFF.

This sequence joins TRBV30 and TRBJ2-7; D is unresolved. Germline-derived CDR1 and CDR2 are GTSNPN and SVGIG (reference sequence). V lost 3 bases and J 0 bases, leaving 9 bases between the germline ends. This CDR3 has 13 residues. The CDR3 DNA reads TGTGCCTGGAGCTTGCAGAGCTCCTACGAGCAGTACTTC. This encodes CAWSLQSSYEQYF. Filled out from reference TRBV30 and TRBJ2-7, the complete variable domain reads SQTIHQWPATLVQPVGSPLSLECTVEGTSNPNLYWYRQAAGRGLQLLFYSVGIGQISSEVPQNLSASRPQDRQFILSSKKLLLSDSGFYLCAWSLQSSYEQYFGPGTRLTVT.

In DNA, the CDR3 is TGTGCCAGCAGCCCCCTAGGTGGGGCGAGTGGCTACACCTTC. This translates into CASSPLGGASGYTF. The chain links TRBV5-5 to TRBJ1-2; D possibly corresponds to TRBD1 (5 bases). Germline V lookup: CDR1 SGHKS, CDR2 YYEKEE (reference sequence). CDR3 length equals 14 residues. V dropped 4 bases and J dropped 7 bases, with 17 bases sitting between them.